Described below is a single T cell receptor beta chain sequence and its context. This sample was taken from a study of blood T cell repertoires in COVID-19. Study at large: Both acute and convalescent COVID-19 samples were obtained from the United States, Italy and Spain. PBMCs, B-cell-depleted T cells, or T cells were the source of the cDNA or gDNA that made up the material.

Germline CDR1 is SGHTA and CDR2 is FQGNSA. V was trimmed by 0 bases and J by 1 base, leaving 8 bases between them. CDR3 length equals 15 residues. Authors' processing steps: Reference gene primer amplification in the assay estimated nucleated cell counts. The assay was immunoSEQ multiplex PCR, and TCRdb's table has in-frame clones only and misses some. Clonal size and the V and J genes are those of that table, whereas D and trimming came from the DNA. The sample yields about 300,000 clones, 86% seen once. The V call is TRBV7-2, the J call TRBJ2-3; tentative D call: TRBD2 (5 bases). The origin of this receptor is a woman between 45 and 65 years old with acute or convalescent COVID-19. The sample taken for sequencing was peripheral blood. The CDR3: CASSLAHGGTDTQYF. The CDR3 nucleotides read TGTGCCAGCAGCTTAGCGCACGGGGGCACAGATACGCAGTATTTT.